The 26 T cell receptor beta chains below all came from one sample that was sequenced in a study of CD8 T cells in Susac syndrome. RNA amounts of 0.5 to 1 ug underwent reverse transcription with random hexamers. TCRdb passed the immunoSEQ multiplex PCR reads through MiXCR, listing each CDR3 protein once. The table has roughly 120,000 distinct CDR3 sequences, roughly 93% seen once. Sample: CD8+ T cells from PBMCs. These receptors all come from a human donor with multiple sclerosis.

The chain uses TRBV11-2 and TRBJ2-7, with no clear D. The germline CDR1 and CDR2 sequences are SGHAT and FQNNGV. V was trimmed by 5 bases and J by 5 bases, leaving 10 bases between them. CDR3 length equals 12 residues. The CDR3: CASSPLRNEQYF. Written as DNA, the CDR3 is TGTGCCAGCAGCCCTCTCAGGAACGAGCAGTACTTC.

The chain uses TRBV28 and TRBJ1-2; D gene uncertain. CDR1 is MDHEN, CDR2 SYDVKM, per germline. The V gene lost 5 bases and the J gene lost 3 bases, with 13 bases spanning the gap. CDR3 length: 14 amino acids. The chain's CDR3 is CASSASEGYYGYTF. CDR3 bases: TGTGCCAGCAGTGCCTCTGAGGGTTACTATGGCTACACCTTC.

The chain has TRBV12-3 or TRBV12-4 and TRBJ2-7; 7 nucleotides line up with TRBD2. This CDR3 spans 15 amino acids. V lost 6 bases and J lost 7; bases outside the gene matches: 15. The chain's CDR3 is CASSPSPRGVDEQYF. The CDR3 DNA reads as TGTGCCAGCAGCCCATCCCCCCGGGGGGTAGATGAGCAGTACTTC.

The count of this clonotype is one. V usage is TRBV12-3 or TRBV12-4 and J usage is TRBJ2-7; the D is unclear. The CDR3 totals 14 residues. V shed 6 bases and J shed 5 bases, with 17 bases lying between them. CDR3 loop: CASSHSRLPNEQYV. The CDR3 coding sequence is TGTGCCAGCAGCCATTCCCGTCTCCCCAACGAGCAGTACGTC.

V and J are TRBV9 and TRBJ1-2; D gene ambiguous. Per the germline V gene, CDR1 is SGDLS and CDR2 is YYNGEE. The V end lost 1 base, the J end lost 2 bases, and 12 bases lay between the germline ends. The CDR3 is 15 amino acids. CDR3 DNA: TGTGCCAGCAGCGTAAACCAGGAGTTCAACTATGGCTACACCTTC. It codes for CASSVNQEFNYGYTF. Drawing the rest from reference TRBV9 and TRBJ1-2, the complete variable domain is DSGVTQTPKHLITATGQRVTLRCSPRSGDLSVYWYQQSLDQGLQFLIQYYNGEERAKGNILERFSAQQFPDLHSELNLSSLELGDSALYFCASSVNQEFNYGYTFGSGTRLTVV.

The chain has TRBV2 and TRBJ2-2, with D perhaps TRBD1 (7 bases). V was shortened by 7 bases and J by 1 base, with 13 bases between the two germline ends. Germline V gives CDR1 SNHLY, CDR2 FYNNEI. This CDR3 has 15 amino acids. DNA of the CDR3: TGTGCCAGCAAGGCGGGGACAGAGAACACCGGGGAGCTGTTTTTT. As protein: CASKAGTENTGELFF.

The V and J genes are TRBV7-9 and TRBJ2-7; D not certain. Looked up from germline, CDR1 is SEHNR and CDR2 is FQNEAQ (reference sequence). The CDR3 is 12 residues long. V lost 5 bases and J lost 6, with 11 bases in between. The CDR3 region has the DNA TGTGCCAGCAGCATGGGAAGCTCCGAGCAGTACGTC. This gives the protein CASSMGSSEQYV.

The rearrangement links TRBV4-1 to TRBJ1-1; D uncertain. The V end was cut by 1 base, the J end by 3 bases, with 9 bases between. In germline, CDR1 is MGHRA, CDR2 YSYEKL. This CDR3 has 14 amino acids. CDR3 sequence reads: CASSQALKYTEAFF. The CDR3 region has the DNA TGCGCCAGCAGCCAAGCTCTAAAGTACACTGAAGCTTTCTTT.

J is TRBJ1-1 and V is TRBV11-2, with no clear D. The germline V gene encodes CDR1 SGHAT and CDR2 FQNNGV. Trimming stripped 5 bases from V and 7 bases from J, with 14 bases between. This CDR3 region has 13 residues. The CDR3 DNA sequence: TGTGCCAGCAGCATACCCGGGAACTTTGAAGCTTTCTTT. This sequence encodes CASSIPGNFEAFF.

The chain carries TRBV20-1 and TRBJ2-2; 10 bases align to TRBD1. CDR3 length: 16 amino acids. J gave up 6 bases and V 3 bases, and 10 bases lay outside the gene matches. CDR1 is DFQATT, CDR2 SNEGSKA, per germline (reference sequence). DNA of the CDR3: TGCAGTGCTAGGCCCCGGGACAGGGGAAGGGCCGGGGAGCTGTTTTTT. Translation: CSARPRDRGRAGELFF.

This chain links TRBV10-2 with TRBJ2-1; TRBD2 might be the D (6 bases). Per germline, CDR1 WSHSY and CDR2 SAAADI. Trimming cost V 5 bases and J 8 bases, with 13 bases left between them. CDR3 length equals 13 residues. The DNA for the CDR3 is TGCGCCAGCAGTTACAGGCGGGGTCATGAGCAGTTCTTC. Its translation: CASSYRRGHEQFF.

This clonotype was observed a single time. V is TRBV27 and J is TRBJ2-5; D is unresolved. Deletions cut 5 bases from V and 5 bases from J, with 21 bases between. Per germline, CDR1 MNHEY and CDR2 SMNVEV (reference sequence). CDR3 size: 16 residues. In DNA, the CDR3 is TGTGCCAGCAGTCCACTCCTCTCGACCGGGTGGGAGACCCAGTACTTC. It translates to CASSPLLSTGWETQYF.

This chain links TRBV5-4 with TRBJ1-4; TRBD1 might be the D (5 bases). Germline V lookup: CDR1 SGHNT, CDR2 YYREEE (reference sequence). Trimming pared 4 bases from V and 7 bases from J, leaving 20 bases between. The CDR3 has 16 residues. CDR3 DNA: TGTGCCAGCAGCCCGAGCCGGGGCCCGGATGGTGAAAAACTGTTTTTT. This translates into CASSPSRGPDGEKLFF.

The rearrangement joins TRBV4-1 to TRBJ2-5, with 9 bases aligning to TRBD1. Per germline, CDR1 MGHRA and CDR2 YSYEKL. The CDR3 loop spans 16 amino acids. The V and J ends lost 0 bases and 4 bases, in that order; junction bases with no gene match: 6. Here the CDR3 DNA reads TGCGCCAGCAGCCAAGATGGGACAGGGAGGAGAGAGACCCAGTACTTC. This codes for CASSQDGTGRRETQYF.

This chain uses TRBV28 with TRBJ2-7; the match to TRBD2 covers 8 bases. The V and J ends lost 6 bases and 3 bases, in that order; junction bases with no gene match: 10. Germline CDR1 reads MDHEN; CDR2 reads SYDVKM. The CDR3 runs to 15 residues. The CDR3 protein is CASSIGLARFYEQYV. CDR3 sequence (DNA): TGTGCCAGCAGCATTGGACTAGCTAGGTTCTACGAGCAGTACGTC.

A single count supports this clonotype. This chain connects TRBV19 to TRBJ2-2; either TRBD1 or TRBD2 may fit D (5 bases each). Germline CDR1 reads LNHDA; CDR2 reads SQIVND (reference sequence). CDR3 size: 14 residues. Trimming left V 6 bases short and J 6 bases short, with 14 bases between. The CDR3 DNA reads TGTGCCAGTAGACGGGGCCAGGGATCCGGGGAGCTGTTTTTT. Translating it yields CASRRGQGSGELFF.

The rearrangement uses TRBV4-2 and TRBJ1-6; D unresolved. This CDR3 comprises 17 residues. Germline V gene data show CDR1 as LGHNA and CDR2 as YNFKEQ. V gave up 0 bases and J gave up 0 bases, with 9 bases separating them. CDR3 sequence reads: CASSQDHGSSYNSPLHF. CDR3 nucleotides: TGTGCCAGCAGCCAAGATCACGGGAGCTCCTATAATTCACCCCTCCACTTT.

V usage is TRBV30 and J usage is TRBJ1-1, with TRBD1 matching over 9 bases. V lost 5 bases, J lost 0 bases, and 10 bases stayed unmatched. The CDR3 has 16 amino acids. Germline CDR1 reads GTSNPN; CDR2 reads SVGIG (reference sequence). This chain's CDR3 is CAWDRDRAFMNTEAFF. The CDR3 nucleotides read TGTGCCTGGGACCGGGACAGGGCCTTCATGAACACTGAAGCTTTCTTT.

The rearrangement links TRBV4-1 to TRBJ2-1; 7 bases align to TRBD1. The CDR3 has 12 amino acids. With 4 bases clipped from V and 9 bases from J, the junction kept 3 bases outside the gene matches. Germline values: CDR1 MGHRA, CDR2 YSYEKL. The CDR3 protein is CASSPTGTEQFF. The CDR3 bases are TGCGCCAGCAGCCCGACAGGGACTGAGCAGTTCTTC.

The chain employs TRBV4-1 and TRBJ2-7, with D maybe TRBD1 (6 bases). The CDR3 is 14 residues long. Germline CDR1 MGHRA, CDR2 YSYEKL. V lost 1 base, J lost 4 bases, and 11 bases lay in between. The CDR3 DNA follows: TGCGCCAGCAGCCAAGTCAGGGGAGATTACGAGCAGTACTTC. As protein: CASSQVRGDYEQYF.

The CDR3 here is CATSAGDVLGNQPQHF. The DNA for the CDR3 is TGTGCCACCAGCGCAGGGGACGTCCTGGGCAATCAGCCCCAGCATTTT. The chain recombines TRBV15 with TRBJ1-5, with D perhaps matching TRBD1 (6 bases). The germline V and J ends were trimmed by 5 bases and 2 bases, with 16 bases remaining between them. Per germline, CDR1 LNHNV and CDR2 YYDKDF (reference sequence). The CDR3 totals 16 residues. The full variable domain, in which reference TRBV15 and TRBJ1-5 provide the parts outside the CDR3, is DAMVIQNPRYQVTQFGKPVTLSCSQTLNHNVMYWYQQKSSQAPKLLFHYYDKDFNNEADTPDNFQSRRPNTSFCFLDIRSPGLGDTAMYLCATSAGDVLGNQPQHFGDGTRLSIL.

The rearrangement joins TRBV7-7 to TRBJ2-2, with D perhaps matching TRBD1 (6 bases). Germline values: CDR1 SSHAT, CDR2 FNYEAQ (reference sequence). This CDR3 comprises 15 residues. V was shortened by 6 bases and J by 1 base, with 12 bases between the two germline ends. CDR3 sequence: CASSPTGRNTGELFF. For the CDR3, the DNA is TGTGCCAGCAGTCCGACAGGCAGGAACACCGGGGAGCTGTTTTTT.

The chain has TRBV7-9 and TRBJ2-7; D is uncertain. Trimming removed 2 bases from V and 5 bases from J, with 4 bases in between. The CDR3 is made up of 11 amino acids. From germline, CDR1 is SEHNR and CDR2 FQNEAQ (reference sequence). The CDR3 region has the DNA TGTGCCAGCAGCTTAACGCACGAGCAGTACTTC. This codes for CASSLTHEQYF.

The V gene is TRBV30, the J gene TRBJ2-6; possible D gene TRBD1, 5 bases. Germline CDR1 reads GTSNPN; CDR2 reads SVGIG (reference sequence). The CDR3 sequence is 14 residues long. Trimming pared 5 bases from V and 2 bases from J, leaving 10 bases between. The CDR3 sequence is CAWEPTAGANVLTF. The CDR3 coding sequence is TGTGCCTGGGAACCGACAGCTGGGGCCAACGTCCTGACTTTC.

The chain employs TRBV12-3 or TRBV12-4 and TRBJ2-5; 10 bases line up with TRBD1. V was clipped by 7 bases and J by 5 bases; unmatched bases: 7. The length of the CDR3 is 14 residues. CDR3 amino acids: CASTGQGGEETQYF. The CDR3 bases are TGTGCCAGCACTGGACAGGGGGGAGAGGAGACCCAGTACTTC.

This chain joins TRBV4-1 and TRBJ2-3, with D tentatively TRBD2 (5 bases). Trimming pared 2 bases from V and 1 base from J, leaving 7 bases between. CDR1 MGHRA and CDR2 YSYEKL come from the germline V gene. The CDR3 sequence is 14 residues long. Here the CDR3 reads CASSQLARTDTQYF. Written as DNA, the CDR3 is TGCGCCAGCAGCCAACTAGCCCGCACAGATACGCAGTATTTT.